This T cell receptor (beta chain) was sequenced in a study of blood T cell repertoires in COVID-19. Whole-study context: Whether acute or convalescent, the COVID-19 samples came from the United States, Italy and Spain.

Per the original methods: Amplification of reference gene primers was used by the study to estimate nucleated cell counts. Sequenced by immunoSEQ multiplex PCR; TCRdb stores in-frame clones only, minus some. Clone size and V and J calls were adopted from that table, with D and trimming inferred from the DNA. The sample includes 260,000 or so clones, around 85% of them seen just once. Germline V gene data show CDR1 as LNHDA and CDR2 as SQIVND (reference sequence). The CDR3 covers 16 residues. Trimming took 5 bases from V and 6 from J, leaving 22 bases between them. Before being deemed recovered, Cohort 3 donors had two negative PCRs, clearance, or symptom resolution.

This receptor was obtained from a woman aged 45 to 65 who had recovered from COVID-19. Sequenced sample: PBMCs or T cells enriched from blood (not recorded which). The chain employs TRBV19 and TRBJ1-1; D perhaps matches TRBD1 (5 bases). The CDR3: CASSLLGGEPAPEAFF. In DNA form, the CDR3 reads TGTGCCAGTAGTCTCCTCGGGGGGGAACCCGCCCCTGAAGCTTTCTTT.